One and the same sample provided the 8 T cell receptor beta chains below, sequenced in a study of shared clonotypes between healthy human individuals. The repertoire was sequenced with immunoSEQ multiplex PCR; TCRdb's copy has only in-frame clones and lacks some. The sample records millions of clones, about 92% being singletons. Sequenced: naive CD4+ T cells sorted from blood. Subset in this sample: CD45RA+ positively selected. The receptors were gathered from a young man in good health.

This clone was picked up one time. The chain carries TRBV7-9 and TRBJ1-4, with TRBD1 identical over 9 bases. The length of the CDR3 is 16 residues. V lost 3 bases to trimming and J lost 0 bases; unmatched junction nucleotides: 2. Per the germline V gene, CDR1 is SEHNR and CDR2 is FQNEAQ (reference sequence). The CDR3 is CASSFGTGTTNEKLFF. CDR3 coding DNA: TGTGCCAGCAGCTTTGGGACAGGGACAACTAATGAAAAACTGTTTTTT.

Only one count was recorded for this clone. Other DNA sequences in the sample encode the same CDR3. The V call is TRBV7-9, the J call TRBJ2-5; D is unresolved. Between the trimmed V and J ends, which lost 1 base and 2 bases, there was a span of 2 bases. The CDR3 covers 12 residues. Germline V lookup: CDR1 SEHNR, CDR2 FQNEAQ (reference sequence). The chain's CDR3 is CASSLGQETQYF. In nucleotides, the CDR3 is TGTGCCAGCAGCTTAGGGCAAGAGACCCAGTACTTC.

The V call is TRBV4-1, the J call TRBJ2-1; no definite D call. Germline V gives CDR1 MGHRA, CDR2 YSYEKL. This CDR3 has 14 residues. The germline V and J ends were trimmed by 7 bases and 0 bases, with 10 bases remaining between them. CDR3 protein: CASKAVSSYNEQFF. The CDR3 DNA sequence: TGCGCCAGCAAGGCCGTAAGCTCCTACAATGAGCAGTTCTTC.

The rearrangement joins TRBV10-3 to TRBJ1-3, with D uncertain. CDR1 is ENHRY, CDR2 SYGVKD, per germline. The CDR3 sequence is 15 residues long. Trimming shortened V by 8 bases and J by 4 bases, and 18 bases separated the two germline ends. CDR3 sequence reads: CAISPITGVGNTIYF. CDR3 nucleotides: TGTGCCATCTCCCCAATAACCGGAGTCGGAAACACCATATATTTT.

CDR3 bases: TGTGCCAGCAGCCAGGACAGGGCGTCCCAGTACTTC. Residues: CASSQDRASQYF. V and J are TRBV6-5 and TRBJ2-5, with 8 bases identical to TRBD1. CDR1 MNHEY and CDR2 SVGAGI come from the germline V gene. The CDR3 covers 12 residues. With 6 bases clipped from V and 9 bases from J, the junction kept 6 bases outside the gene matches.

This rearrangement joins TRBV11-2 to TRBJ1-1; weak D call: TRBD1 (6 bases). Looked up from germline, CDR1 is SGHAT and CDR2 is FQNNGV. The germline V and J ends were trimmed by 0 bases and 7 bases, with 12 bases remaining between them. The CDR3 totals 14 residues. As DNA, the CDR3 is TGTGCCAGCAGCTTAGAGCAGGGGTGGGGTGAAGCTTTCTTT. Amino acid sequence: CASSLEQGWGEAFF.

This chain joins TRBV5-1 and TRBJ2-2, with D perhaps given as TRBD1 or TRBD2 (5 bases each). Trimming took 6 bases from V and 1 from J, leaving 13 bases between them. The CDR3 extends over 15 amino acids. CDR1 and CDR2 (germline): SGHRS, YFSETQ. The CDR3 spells CASTSWGKNTGELFF. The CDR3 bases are TGCGCCAGCACTTCGTGGGGGAAGAACACCGGGGAGCTGTTTTTT. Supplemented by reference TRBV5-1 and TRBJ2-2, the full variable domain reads KAGVTQTPRYLIKTRGQQVTLSCSPISGHRSVSWYQQTPGQGLQFLFEYFSETQRNKGNFPGRFSGRQFSNSRSEMNVSTLELGDSALYLCASTSWGKNTGELFFGEGSRLTVL.

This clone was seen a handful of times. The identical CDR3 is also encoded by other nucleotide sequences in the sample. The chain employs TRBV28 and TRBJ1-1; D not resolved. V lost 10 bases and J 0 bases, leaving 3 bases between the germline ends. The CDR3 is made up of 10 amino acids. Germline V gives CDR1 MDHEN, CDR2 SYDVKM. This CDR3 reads CATLNTEAFF. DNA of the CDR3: TGTGCCACTTTGAACACTGAAGCTTTCTTT. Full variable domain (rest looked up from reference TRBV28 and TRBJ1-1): DVKVTQSSRYLVKRTGEKVFLECVQDMDHENMFWYRQDPGLGLRLIYFSYDVKMKEKGDIPEGYSVSREKKERFSLILESASTNQTSMYLCATLNTEAFFGQGTRLTVV.